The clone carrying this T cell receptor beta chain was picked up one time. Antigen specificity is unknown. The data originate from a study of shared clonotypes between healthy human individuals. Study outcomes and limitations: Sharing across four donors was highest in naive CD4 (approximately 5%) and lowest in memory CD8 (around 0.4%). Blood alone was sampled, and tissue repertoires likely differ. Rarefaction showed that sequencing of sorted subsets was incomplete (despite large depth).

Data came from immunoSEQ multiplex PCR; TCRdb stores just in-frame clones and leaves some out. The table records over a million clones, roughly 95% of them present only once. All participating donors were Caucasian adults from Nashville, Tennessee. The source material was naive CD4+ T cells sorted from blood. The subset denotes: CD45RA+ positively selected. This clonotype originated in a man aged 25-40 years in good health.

This CDR3 is CASRLAGGLSYEQYF. Here the CDR3 DNA reads TGTGCCAGCAGACTAGCGGGAGGCTTGAGCTACGAGCAGTACTTC. The V and J genes are TRBV6-5 and TRBJ2-7; 12 bases align to TRBD2. The V and J ends lost 6 bases and 3 bases, in that order; junction bases with no gene match: 6. The V gene's germline CDR1 is MNHEY and CDR2 SVGAGI. The CDR3 loop spans 15 amino acids.